These T cell receptor beta chains were read from a single sample in a study of cytomegalovirus exposure and HLA in healthy donors. Sequenced by immunoSEQ multiplex PCR; TCRdb stores in-frame clones only, minus some. The table includes 100,000 to 150,000 clones, just over 70% detected once. Specimen: PBMCs. All receptors come from a woman aged 55 to 70 in good health and CMV-seropositive. Each CDR3 is given with its conserved first and last residue. D genes are given only for firm matches. Only part of the rows carry a size: once, few, many, or a class if the clone is expanded.

>16|.|TRBV9|TRBJ2-2|.
CASSPRGEAYTGELFF
TGTGCCAGCAGTCCCAGGGGGGAGGCTTACACCGGGGAGCTGTTTTTT
>15|.|TRBV5-4|TRBJ1-2|.
CASSRLGSVSYGYTF
TGTGCCAGCAGCCGGCTAGGGAGTGTCTCCTATGGCTACACCTTC
>17|.|TRBV5-6|TRBJ2-5|.
CASSLHTWYVYQETQYF
TGTGCCAGCAGCTTGCATACATGGTATGTGTACCAAGAGACCCAGTACTTC
>13|.|TRBV6-1|TRBJ2-5|.
CASSNYWQETQYF
TGTGCCAGCAGTAATTACTGGCAAGAGACCCAGTACTTC
>11|.|TRBV5-1|TRBJ1-1|.
CASSLQGRAFF
TGCGCCAGCAGCTTACAGGGAAGAGCTTTCTTT
>16|.|TRBV5-1|TRBJ1-2|TRBD1
CASSLLRGQGHYGYTF
TGCGCCAGCAGCTTGTTGCGGGGACAGGGGCACTATGGCTACACCTTC
>13|.|TRBV11-3|TRBJ2-7|.
CTSSLVQGREQYF
TGTACCAGCAGCTTAGTACAGGGGAGGGAGCAGTACTTC
>15|.|TRBV6-1|TRBJ1-1|.
CASRVSQGYPSEAFF
TGTGCCAGCAGGGTTTCACAGGGTTATCCCTCTGAAGCTTTCTTT
>17|once|TRBV11-2|TRBJ2-1|.
CASSLEAPGSSYNEQFF
TGTGCCAGCAGCTTAGAGGCCCCGGGAAGCTCCTACAATGAGCAGTTCTTC
>16|.|TRBV19|TRBJ1-1|.
CASKGTMGARSTEAFF
TGTGCCAGTAAGGGGACCATGGGGGCGCGGAGCACTGAAGCTTTCTTT
>16|.|TRBV5-1|TRBJ2-2|TRBD1
CASSLDGQGITGELFF
TGCGCCAGCAGCTTGGATGGACAGGGGATCACCGGGGAGCTGTTTTTT
>14|.|TRBV7-9|TRBJ1-1|.
CASSLMAQNTEAFF
TGTGCCAGCAGCTTGATGGCACAGAACACTGAAGCTTTCTTT
>14|.|TRBV29-1|TRBJ2-1|TRBD1
CSVDNRGSYNEQFF
TGCAGCGTTGACAACAGGGGATCCTACAATGAGCAGTTCTTC
>18|.|TRBV4-2|TRBJ1-2|.
CASSQDYPVQAASLGYTF
TGTGCCAGCAGCCAGGATTACCCGGTGCAGGCAGCTTCTTTAGGCTACACCTTC
>15|.|TRBV12-1|TRBJ2-3|.
CASSTNRDSTDTQYF
TGTGCCAGCAGCACCAACAGGGATAGCACAGATACGCAGTATTTT
>11|.|TRBV20-1|TRBJ2-7|.
CSAQSPGEQYF
TGCAGTGCTCAAAGCCCGGGAGAGCAGTACTTC
>14|.|TRBV13|TRBJ2-7|TRBD1
CASSLRQGVDEQYF
TGTGCCAGCAGCCTCAGACAGGGGGTGGACGAGCAGTACTTC
>18|.|TRBV6-1|TRBJ2-3|TRBD2
CASSGRVAGGSSTDTQYF
TGTGCCAGCAGTGGCCGGGTAGCGGGGGGTTCTAGCACAGATACGCAGTATTTT
>12|once|TRBV2|TRBJ1-5|.
CASSTRAELRHF
TGTGCCAGCAGTACTAGGGCGGAATTGAGGCATTTT
>14|.|TRBV7-9|TRBJ2-7|TRBD1
CASSSRQGTYEQYF
TGTGCCAGCAGCTCAAGACAGGGTACCTACGAGCAGTACTTC
>16|.|TRBV11-2|TRBJ1-4|TRBD1
CASTQGARKTNEKLFF
TGTGCCAGCACCCAGGGGGCGCGAAAAACTAATGAAAAACTGTTTTTT
>17|.|TRBV10-3|TRBJ2-1|TRBD2
CAISESSAFRGVDEQFF
TGTGCCATCAGTGAGTCGAGTGCTTTCCGGGGGGTGGATGAGCAGTTCTTC
>16|.|TRBV5-1|TRBJ2-3|TRBD2
CASSFYPSGSTDTQYF
TGCGCCAGCAGCTTTTACCCTAGCGGTAGCACAGATACGCAGTATTTT
>14|.|TRBV7-9|TRBJ2-5|.
CASSLAPLQETQYF
TGTGCCAGCAGCTTAGCTCCCCTACAAGAGACCCAGTACTTC
>16|few|TRBV18|TRBJ2-1|.
CASSPPREVSYNEQFF
TGTGCCAGCTCACCACCGAGGGAGGTTTCCTACAATGAGCAGTTCTTC
>14|.|TRBV7-2|TRBJ1-2|.
CASSSSTISYGYTF
TGTGCCAGCAGCTCTAGTACCATCTCCTATGGCTACACCTTC
>18|few|TRBV4-2|TRBJ2-2|TRBD2
CASNKRTSGARDTGELFF
TGTGCCAGCAACAAACGGACTAGCGGGGCCCGGGACACCGGGGAGCTGTTTTTT
>13|once|TRBV4-1|TRBJ1-1|.
CASSQSRVAEAFF
TGCGCCAGCAGCCAAAGCAGGGTCGCTGAAGCTTTCTTT
>13|.|TRBV27|TRBJ1-5|.
CASSRARGGPQHF
TGTGCCAGCAGTCGAGCCCGGGGTGGGCCCCAGCATTTT
>18|.|TRBV4-1|TRBJ1-4|.
CASSQGLQGSATNEKLFF
TGCGCCAGCAGCCAAGGGCTTCAGGGATCCGCAACTAATGAAAAACTGTTTTTT
>16|.|TRBV5-1|TRBJ2-3|TRBD2
CASSLATSGDTDTQYF
TGCGCCAGCAGCTTGGCGACTAGCGGGGACACAGATACGCAGTATTTT
>13|few|TRBV5-4|TRBJ2-5|.
CASSHWTEETQYF
TGTGCCAGCAGCCACTGGACAGAAGAGACCCAGTACTTC
>14|.|TRBV5-4|TRBJ1-2|TRBD1
CASSGEWDRAGYTF
TGTGCCAGCAGCGGGGAGTGGGACAGGGCCGGCTACACCTTC
>16|.|TRBV4-1|TRBJ2-2|.
CASSPKAGAETGELFF
TGCGCCAGCAGCCCCAAGGCTGGGGCAGAGACCGGGGAGCTGTTTTTT
>13|.|TRBV10-1|TRBJ1-5|.
CASSKGPNQPQHF
TGCGCCAGCAGTAAGGGGCCTAATCAGCCCCAGCATTTT
>15|.|TRBV5-6|TRBJ1-4|TRBD1
CASSLRGTGNEKLFF
TGTGCCAGCAGCTTGAGAGGGACAGGGAACGAAAAACTGTTTTTT
>13|.|TRBV18|TRBJ1-3|TRBD1
CASSPTGENTIYF
TGTGCCAGCTCACCAACAGGGGAAAACACCATATATTTT